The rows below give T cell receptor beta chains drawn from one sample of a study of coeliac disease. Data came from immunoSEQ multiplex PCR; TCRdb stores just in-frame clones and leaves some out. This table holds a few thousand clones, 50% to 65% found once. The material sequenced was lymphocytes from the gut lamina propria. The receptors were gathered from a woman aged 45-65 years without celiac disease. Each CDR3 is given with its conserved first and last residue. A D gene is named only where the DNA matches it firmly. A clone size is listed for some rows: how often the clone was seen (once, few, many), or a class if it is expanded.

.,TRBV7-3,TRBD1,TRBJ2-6,TGTGCCAGCAGCTTCGGGACAGGCTCTGGGGCCAACGTCCTGACTTTC,CASSFGTGSGANVLTF
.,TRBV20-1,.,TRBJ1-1,TGCAGTGCTCGGGTGGTAACTGAAGCTTTCTTT,CSARVVTEAFF
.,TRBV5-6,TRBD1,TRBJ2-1,TGTGCCAGCAGCACCGAGGCGGGGACAGGGTACAATGAGCAGTTCTTC,CASSTEAGTGYNEQFF
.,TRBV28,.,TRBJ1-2,TGTGCCAGCAGTTCCAGGGAGGCCTATGGCTACACCTTC,CASSSREAYGYTF
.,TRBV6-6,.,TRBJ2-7,TGTGCCAGCAGTTACACACCGGGACAACAGCACGAGCAGTACTTC,CASSYTPGQQHEQYF
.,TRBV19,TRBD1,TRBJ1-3,TGTGCCAGTAGTACGACAGGGAAGCCTGGAAACACCATATATTTT,CASSTTGKPGNTIYF
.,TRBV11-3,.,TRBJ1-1,TGTGCCAGCAGCTTAGTGGCCGGGACTGAAGCTTTCTTT,CASSLVAGTEAFF
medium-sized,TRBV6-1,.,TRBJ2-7,TGTGCCACCCTATACCTTACAGGTTCCTACGAGCAGTACTTC,CATLYLTGSYEQYF